The T cell receptor beta chain under discussion was sequenced for a study of cytomegalovirus exposure and HLA in healthy donors (dated by TCRdb to 2016 to 2017). In the study overall: An earlier analysis of some 600 of the donors reported around 280 Gb of sequence data and around 120 million unique TCR beta sequences obtained from about 179 million T cells. About 280 gigabases of sequencing data and 70 million to 85 million unique TCR sequences were included in an early release covering around 650 HLA-typed donors. Among the roughly 430 genotyped donors, approximately 81% belonged to the genetic ancestry cluster associated with self-reported Caucasian donors. The aim of the study was to test whether cataloging public T cell receptors could identify signatures of past pathogen exposure. Using immunosequencing, the study profiled T cell repertoires from 550 to 750 subjects and related those repertoires to cytomegalovirus serostatus. A separate validation cohort of 100 to 150 different subjects was used in addition to the approximately 700-subject first cohort. To predict cytomegalovirus infection status, the study combined high-throughput TCR immunosequencing, statistical association of individual TCRs with disease status, and machine learning. A later analysis re-examined previously published TCR beta repertoires from about 700 donors and added high-resolution HLA genotyping to investigate patterns of TCR occurrence. The later analysis used no new phenotypic data to find candidate immune exposures, relying instead on TCR beta sequences and their occurrence across donors. In an earlier analysis of several hundred of the donors, high-throughput TCR beta sequencing was used to judge whether each TCR beta V gene segment behaved as functional or pseudogenic. Donor age, sex, ethnicity and CMV serostatus were collected together with the repertoire data. In a later genetic analysis, genome-wide SNP genotypes for about 55% of the roughly 670 donors were used, and that subset was treated as a discovery cohort. All discovery cohort repertoires had been generated on a single sequencing platform. HLA typing included class I and class II loci at four-digit resolution. Typing coverage differed by locus: A, B, C, DRB1 and DQB1 were typed in roughly 620-630 donors, DQA1 in about 560, DPA1 in approximately 610, and DPB1 in approximately 450. A handful of DR-DQ haplotypes were treated as single units for association and clustering because of strong linkage in the cohort. Among a few hundred genotyped donors of the cohort, an average of approximately 240,000 unique TCR beta nucleotide sequences were sequenced per donor, around a sixth of them non-productive. Here is what the overall study found, with its caveats: In a later analysis, the rate of TCR association differed among HLA loci, with DRB1 alleles having the most associated TCRs and HLA-C alleles having the fewest. This cohort had only TCR beta chains sequenced, and the lack of alpha or paired-chain data limited which features could be detected. The classifier was reported to diagnose cytomegalovirus status with high specificity and sensitivity in both the original cohort and the validation cohort. Most CMV-associated TCR beta chains appeared to be HLA-restricted in a later analysis, and the HLA associations seemed to be driven largely by CMV exposure. Broadly in line with IMGT annotations, most TCR beta V segments showed up in productive rearrangements about 87% or about 30% of the time in an earlier analysis of some 590 of the donors. A later analysis associated about 17,000 TCR beta sequences with specific HLA alleles at a false discovery rate of 0.05. Some IMGT-functional V segments, including TRBV6-2 and TRBV6-3, could not be distinguished by the 87-base-pair reads and were therefore excluded. The study gave a list of about 150 TCR beta chains associated with cytomegalovirus. A few of the identified cytomegalovirus-associated TCR beta chains were confirmed in vitro to be specific for cytomegalovirus antigens. Most TCR sequences were seen in very few donors, while some public TCRs were found in many individuals. The sequencing pipeline was judged likely to have produced a cluster of highly shared sequence variants as a technical artifact. A later genetic analysis associated a missense DCLRE1C variant with V-gene and J-gene trimming of TCR beta chains, and an independent cohort replicated the association. The authors suggested that the approach could potentially be extended to other disease states and immunological phenotypes. Compared with the approximately 670-donor mean, donors in an Asian-associated ancestry cluster had fewer N-insertions in productive TCRs, according to a later genetic analysis. Sequencing depth was assumed to be roughly uniform across donors in the presence/absence analyses, though that assumption may not hold. A further reported finding was that TCR beta sequences accurately predicted the HLA-A and HLA-B alleles for most subjects in the first cohort. Immune exposure information for the cohort was limited to CMV serostatus. Linkage disequilibrium might explain the correlated functional status among segregating V segments, but an unknown experimental factor could not be excluded. Because counts were too low, about 18 rarely observed V segments, including chromosome 9 orphons, were excluded from the earlier analysis of around 590 of the donors. In a later analysis, HLA-associated TCR beta chains showed more clonal expansion and lower generation probabilities than non-associated chains that were equally common. Because HLA typing was missing for some donors at each locus, association tests included only the typed subset. When HLA alleles, especially DR and DQ, strongly co-occurred, attributing TCR associations to individual alleles was difficult. A later analysis reported that several top co-occurrence clusters appeared linked to parvovirus B19, influenza, CMV and Epstein-Barr virus.

The cohort consisted of approximately 690 healthy bone marrow donors. At the time of sampling, all cohort members were nominally healthy, though unrecorded immune exposures were likely present. The donor tested CMV seronegative, placing the donor among the roughly 400 seronegative members of the cohort. A peripheral blood sample was provided by each donor, and peripheral blood mononuclear cells were used for TCR beta sequencing. Genomic DNA extraction from the blood cell samples was performed with the Qiagen DNeasy Blood Extraction Kit. Libraries were prepared through the immunoSEQ multiplex PCR assay. The multiplex PCR relied on a mix of 60 forward primers for TCR Vbeta segments and 13 reverse primers for TCR Jbeta segments. Amplification of the CDR3 region of rearranged TCR beta genes was performed with a multiplex PCR assay on genomic DNA. Amplified TCR beta libraries were sequenced as 87-base-pair reads on the Illumina HiSeq System. The authors processed their data as follows. Across the 500 to 750 repertoires, a later analysis counted around 80 million unique TCR beta chains, 8.5 million to 12 million of which were shared by at least two donors. Raw reads were error-corrected and collapsed into unique sequences with a nearest-neighbor algorithm that merged closely related sequences to remove PCR and sequencing errors. To assign V, D and J gene segments, CDR3 sequences were aligned to IMGT reference sequences. For a sequence to be retained, at least a six-nucleotide match to both a V gene segment and a J gene segment was required. Rearrangements were called productive when the CDR3 lacked stop codons and stayed in frame with V and J; all others were non-productive. CDR3 was defined according to IMGT convention as the region running from the second conserved V-encoded cysteine to the conserved J-encoded phenylalanine. In an earlier analysis of more than 550 of the donors, sequences lacking an unambiguous match to a single V gene segment were excluded. In an earlier analysis of 587 of the donors, V segments were called functional above 56.7% productive rearrangements and were called segregating when the between-donor standard deviation exceeded 5%. To diagnose cytomegalovirus status from the catalog of TCR beta chain sequences, a statistical classification framework was built. In a later analysis, V and J genes were assigned by comparing TCR nucleotide sequences against IMGT/GENE-DB human TR gene sequences. Using the TCRdist pipeline, a later analysis assigned CDR3 sequences along with most-parsimonious VDJ recombination scenarios. In a later analysis, each TCR beta chain was defined by its CDR3 amino acid sequence together with its V-gene family, and reads without a unique V-gene family were excluded. To address suspected cross-contamination and a sequencing artifact, a later analysis removed around 590 highly shared, low-generation-probability nucleotide sequences. In a later analysis, a clonal expansion index for each public chain was calculated from normalized within-repertoire ranks of inferred template counts. Generation probabilities in a later analysis came from a VDJ recombination model fitted to out-of-frame rearrangements, and those results were checked against IGoR. Hypergeometric tests were used in a later analysis to score TCR-TCR, TCR-HLA and TCR-CMV co-occurrence, with a repertoire-size bias correction applied to the TCR pairs. In a later analysis, false discovery rates were estimated by permuting HLA or CMV assignments 20 times. A later analysis grouped co-occurring TCRs with DBSCAN, adding TCRdist sequence similarity when clustering within HLA-allele-positive subsets. Co-occurrence clustering excluded repertoires with fewer than 30,000 or more than 120,000 public chains, plus five with anomalous nucleotide sharing. TCRdb re-hosts the immuneACCESS table, in-frame sequences only. Its copies lack some clones; in the studies checked, an unresolved V gene accounts for under half of them, and the cause for the rest is not known. D and trimming come from the DNA, and the V and J calls and clone size come from that table. Present in this sample are around 300,000 clones, just over 70% of which were seen just once. Of the sample, about 2.1% is held by the ten largest clones.

V loses 0 bases, J loses 5 bases, and the germline ends lie 4 bases apart. The germline V gene (reference sequence) supplies CDR1 DFQATT and CDR2 SNEGSKA. Including the terminal cysteine and phenylalanine, the CDR3 comprises 11 residues. Only the CDR3 DNA is retained, 33 bases long and in frame from the first base. Points on this clone: Its antigen is unknown. It has no much larger one-base neighbor in the sample; base qualities were not kept.

Recombination joined TRBV20-1 with TRBJ2-5, with the D gene too uncertain to name. The source material was PBMCs. The sequence came from a female donor in good health and CMV-seronegative. The DNA is as follows: TGCAGTGCTAGAGATATGGAGACCCAGTACTTC. The translation is CSARDMETQYF.